This T cell receptor (beta chain) stems from a study of naive and memory T cell subsets. This clonotype was counted ten times or more. Its antigen is still unknown. Whole-study results and caveats: Especially in CD8 cells, naive repertoires contained a few larger clonotypes, possibly CD45RA-re-expressing memory cells.

This CDR3 comprises 15 residues. The V end lost 0 bases, the J end lost 3 bases, and 11 bases lay between the germline ends. CDR1 and CDR2 (germline): SEHNR, FQNEAQ (reference sequence). An equimolar mix of two oligonucleotides served as the beta constant-region primer for TRBC1 and TRBC2. The ligated cDNA underwent four PCR rounds using SP2 and nested alpha and beta constant-region primers. TCRdb called the UMI-ligation and nested PCR reads again in MiXCR, with one record for every CDR3 protein. The data contain over 80,000 distinct CDR3 sequences, approximately 11% of them singletons. The J gene is TRBJ1-2, the V gene TRBV7-9; D is perhaps TRBD1 (5 bases). This receptor was taken from a human donor in good health. The specimen sequenced was naive CD4+ T cells from blood. CDR3 in DNA: TGTGCCAGCAGCTTAGCGGGCGGGGACGACTATGGCTACACCTTC. Translating gives CASSLAGGDDYGYTF.